This is a list of T cell receptor beta chains from one sample in a study of Graves' ophthalmopathy and Graves' hyperthyroidism. MiXCR was run by TCRdb on the multiplex PCR reads, yielding one entry per CDR3 protein. The table includes about 590,000 distinct CDR3 sequences, approximately 37% detected once. Material for sequencing was peripheral blood or thyroid tissue (not recorded which). The receptor set was obtained from an adult man with Graves' hyperthyroidism. The CDR3 runs from the conserved cysteine through the conserved F or W. The order of the fields is J gene, V gene, D gene, clone size, CDR3 DNA, CDR3 protein. A D gene is named only where the DNA matches it firmly. Size tells how often a clone was seen (once, few, many) or the class of an expanded clone, and some rows leave it out.

J gene: TRBJ1-1; V gene: TRBV13; D gene: .; clone size: .; CDR3 DNA: TGTGCCAGCAGCGCAGGTTGGAACACTGAAGCTTTCTTT; CDR3 protein: CASSAGWNTEAFF
J gene: TRBJ2-5; V gene: TRBV29-1; D gene: .; clone size: .; CDR3 DNA: TGCAGCGTTGTTGAAGGAGGGGTAGAGACCCAGTACTTC; CDR3 protein: CSVVEGGVETQYF
J gene: TRBJ2-2; V gene: TRBV14; D gene: TRBD1; clone size: .; CDR3 DNA: TGTGCCAGCAGCCAAAGGGACAGGGGACACGAAAGGGAGCTGTTTTTT; CDR3 protein: CASSQRDRGHERELFF
J gene: TRBJ2-2; V gene: TRBV24-1; D gene: .; clone size: many; CDR3 DNA: TGTGCCACCAGGGGCAGGGGCGACACCGGGGAGCTGTTTTTT; CDR3 protein: CATRGRGDTGELFF
J gene: TRBJ2-5; V gene: TRBV5-6; D gene: .; clone size: many; CDR3 DNA: TGTGCCAGCAGCAAGACAGTGACCCTACGAGAGACCCAGTACTTC; CDR3 protein: CASSKTVTLRETQYF
J gene: TRBJ2-2; V gene: TRBV11-1; D gene: .; clone size: .; CDR3 DNA: TGTGCCAGCAGCCTAAGCACCGGGACTTCGGGCACCGGGGAGCTGTTTTTT; CDR3 protein: CASSLSTGTSGTGELFF
J gene: TRBJ1-2; V gene: TRBV28; D gene: .; clone size: .; CDR3 DNA: TGTGCCAGCAGTCATAACAGGGTTAGCTATGGCTACACCTTC; CDR3 protein: CASSHNRVSYGYTF
J gene: TRBJ2-7; V gene: TRBV7-2; D gene: .; clone size: many; CDR3 DNA: TGTGCCAGCAGCGTAAGGGGGACACCCCACGAGCAGTACTTC; CDR3 protein: CASSVRGTPHEQYF
J gene: TRBJ2-7; V gene: TRBV20-1; D gene: TRBD2; clone size: .; CDR3 DNA: TGCAGTGCGGTGGGACTAGCGGTATACGAGCAGTACTTC; CDR3 protein: CSAVGLAVYEQYF
J gene: TRBJ2-7; V gene: TRBV27; D gene: TRBD1; clone size: .; CDR3 DNA: TGTGCCAGCAGGGGGAAGGGGGCCACGACCTACGAGCAGTACTTC; CDR3 protein: CASRGKGATTYEQYF
J gene: TRBJ2-1; V gene: TRBV29-1; D gene: .; clone size: .; CDR3 DNA: TGCAGCGTTGAAGTGACAGGCTCCTACAATGAGCAGTTCTTC; CDR3 protein: CSVEVTGSYNEQFF
J gene: TRBJ2-7; V gene: TRBV7-9; D gene: TRBD1; clone size: many; CDR3 DNA: TGTGCCAGCAGCTTTTCGGACAGGGCCTCCTACGAGCAGTACTTC; CDR3 protein: CASSFSDRASYEQYF
J gene: TRBJ1-4; V gene: TRBV7-9; D gene: .; clone size: few; CDR3 DNA: TGTGCCAGCTCACCACGGGGGACGGCAACTAATGAAAAACTGTTTTTT; CDR3 protein: CASSPRGTATNEKLFF
J gene: TRBJ2-7; V gene: TRBV28; D gene: TRBD1; clone size: .; CDR3 DNA: TGTGCCAGCACATACACAGGGGTTTCCGCCTACGAGCAGTACTTC; CDR3 protein: CASTYTGVSAYEQYF
J gene: TRBJ1-1; V gene: TRBV2; D gene: .; clone size: many; CDR3 DNA: TGTGCCAGCAGTGATCAGGGTAACACTGAAGCTTTCTTT; CDR3 protein: CASSDQGNTEAFF
J gene: TRBJ2-7; V gene: TRBV7-8; D gene: .; clone size: few; CDR3 DNA: TGTGCCAGCAGCTTTGGGACGGAAAGGAACAATGAGCAGTACTTC; CDR3 protein: CASSFGTERNNEQYF
J gene: TRBJ2-2; V gene: TRBV7-9; D gene: TRBD1; clone size: .; CDR3 DNA: TGTGCCAGCAGTTTATGGCGTGGGACAGGAAACACCGGGGAGCTGTTTTTT; CDR3 protein: CASSLWRGTGNTGELFF
J gene: TRBJ2-3; V gene: TRBV20-1; D gene: .; clone size: once; CDR3 DNA: TGCAGCGGACACTCTACAGATACGCAGTATTTT; CDR3 protein: CSGHSTDTQYF
J gene: TRBJ1-6; V gene: TRBV20-1; D gene: TRBD1; clone size: many; CDR3 DNA: TGCAGTGCTTGGACAGGAGATAATTCACCCCTCCACTTT; CDR3 protein: CSAWTGDNSPLHF
J gene: TRBJ2-3; V gene: TRBV7-3; D gene: TRBD2; clone size: .; CDR3 DNA: TGTGCCAGCAGCTTAGGGGCGGGGGGGTCGACAGATACGCAGTATTTT; CDR3 protein: CASSLGAGGSTDTQYF